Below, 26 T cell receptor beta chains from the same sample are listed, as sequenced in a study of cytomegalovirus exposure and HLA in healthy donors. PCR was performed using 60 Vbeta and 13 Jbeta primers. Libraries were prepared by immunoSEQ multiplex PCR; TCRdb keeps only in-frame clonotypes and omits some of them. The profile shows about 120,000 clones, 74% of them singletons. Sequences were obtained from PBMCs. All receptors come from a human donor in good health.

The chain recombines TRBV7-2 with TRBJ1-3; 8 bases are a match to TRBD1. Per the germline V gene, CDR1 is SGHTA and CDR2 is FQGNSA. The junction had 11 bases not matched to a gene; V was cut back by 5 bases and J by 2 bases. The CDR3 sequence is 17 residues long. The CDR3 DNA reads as TGTGCCAGCAGCCCAGGGGGCGCGGGGGGGCCTGGAAACACCATATATTTT. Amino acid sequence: CASSPGGAGGPGNTIYF. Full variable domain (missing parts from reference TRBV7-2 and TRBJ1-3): GAGVSQSPSNKVTEKGKDVELRCDPISGHTALYWYRQSLGQGLEFLIYFQGNSAPDKSGLPSDRFSAERTGGSVSTLTIQRTQQEDSAVYLCASSPGGAGGPGNTIYFGEGSWLTVV.

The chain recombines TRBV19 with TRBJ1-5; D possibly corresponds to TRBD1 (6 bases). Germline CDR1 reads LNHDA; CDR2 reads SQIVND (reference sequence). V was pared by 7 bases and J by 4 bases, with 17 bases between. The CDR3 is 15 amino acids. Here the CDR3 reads CASIRRGGHNQPQHF. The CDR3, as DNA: TGTGCCAGTATTCGGAGAGGGGGACATAATCAGCCCCAGCATTTT.

DNA of the CDR3: TGTGCCTGGAGTGTACAGCGCGGGCAGCAGAATTCACCCCTCCACTTT. Protein: CAWSVQRGQQNSPLHF. The V gene is TRBV30, the J gene TRBJ1-6; D not certain. CDR3 length: 16 amino acids. V was pared by 0 bases and J by 7 bases, with 16 bases between. Germline CDR1 GTSNPN, CDR2 SVGIG (reference sequence).

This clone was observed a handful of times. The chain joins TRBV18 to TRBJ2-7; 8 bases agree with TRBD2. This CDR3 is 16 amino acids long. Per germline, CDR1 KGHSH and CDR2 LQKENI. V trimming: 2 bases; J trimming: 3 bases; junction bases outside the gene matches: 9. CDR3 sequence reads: CASSPSRAGGSYEQYF. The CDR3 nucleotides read TGTGCCAGCTCACCAAGTCGGGCGGGAGGTAGCTACGAGCAGTACTTC. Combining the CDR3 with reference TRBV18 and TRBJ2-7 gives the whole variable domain NAGVMQNPRHLVRRRGQEARLRCSPMKGHSHVYWYRQLPEEGLKFMVYLQKENIIDESGMPKERFSAEFPKEGPSILRIQQVVRGDSAAYFCASSPSRAGGSYEQYFGPGTRLTVT.

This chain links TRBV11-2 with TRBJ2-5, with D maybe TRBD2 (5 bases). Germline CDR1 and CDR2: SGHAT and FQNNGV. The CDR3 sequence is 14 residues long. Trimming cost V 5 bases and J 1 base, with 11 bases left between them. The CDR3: CASSPLRAQETQYF. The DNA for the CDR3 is TGTGCCAGCAGCCCCCTGAGGGCCCAAGAGACCCAGTACTTC. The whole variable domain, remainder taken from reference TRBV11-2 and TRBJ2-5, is EAGVAQSPRYKIIEKRQSVAFWCNPISGHATLYWYQQILGQGPKLLIQFQNNGVVDDSQLPKDRFSAERLKGVDSTLKIQPAKLEDSAVYLCASSPLRAQETQYFGPGTRLLVL.

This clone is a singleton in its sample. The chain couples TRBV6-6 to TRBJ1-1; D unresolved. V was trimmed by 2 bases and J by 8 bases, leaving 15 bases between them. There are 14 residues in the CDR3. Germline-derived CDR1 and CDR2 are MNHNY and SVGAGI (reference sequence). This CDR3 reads CASSYGGKPLEAFF. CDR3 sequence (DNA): TGTGCCAGCAGTTACGGAGGAAAACCCTTAGAAGCTTTCTTT.

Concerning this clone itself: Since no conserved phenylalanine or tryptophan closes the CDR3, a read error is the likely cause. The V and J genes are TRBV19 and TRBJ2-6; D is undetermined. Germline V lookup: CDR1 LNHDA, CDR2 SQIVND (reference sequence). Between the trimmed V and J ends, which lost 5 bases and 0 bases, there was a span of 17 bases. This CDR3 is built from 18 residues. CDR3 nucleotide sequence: TGTGCCAGTAGTCTCCGACCTGGCCGAGCCTCTGGGGCCAACGTCCTGACTTCC. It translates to CASSLRPGRASGANVLTS.

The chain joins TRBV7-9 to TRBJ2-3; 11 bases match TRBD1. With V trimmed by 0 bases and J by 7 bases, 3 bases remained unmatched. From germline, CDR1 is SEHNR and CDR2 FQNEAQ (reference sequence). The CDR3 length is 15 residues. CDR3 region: CASSLAGTGGNTQYF. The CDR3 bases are TGTGCCAGCAGCTTAGCCGGGACAGGGGGTAATACGCAGTATTTT.

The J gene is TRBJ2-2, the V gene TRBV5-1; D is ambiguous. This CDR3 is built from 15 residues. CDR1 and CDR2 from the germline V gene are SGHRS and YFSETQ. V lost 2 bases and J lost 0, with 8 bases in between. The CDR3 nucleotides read TGCGCCAGCAGCTTCTCGGGTACGAACACCGGGGAGCTGTTTTTT. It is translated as CASSFSGTNTGELFF.

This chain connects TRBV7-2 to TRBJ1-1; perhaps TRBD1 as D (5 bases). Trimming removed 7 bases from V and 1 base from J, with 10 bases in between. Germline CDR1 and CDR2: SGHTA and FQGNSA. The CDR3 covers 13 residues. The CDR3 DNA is TGTGCCAGCAACGATAGGGGGAACACTGAAGCTTTCTTT. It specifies CASNDRGNTEAFF.

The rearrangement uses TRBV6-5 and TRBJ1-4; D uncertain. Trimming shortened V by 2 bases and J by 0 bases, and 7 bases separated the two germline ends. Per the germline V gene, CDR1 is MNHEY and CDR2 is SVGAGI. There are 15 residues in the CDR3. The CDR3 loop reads CASSYDGATNEKLFF. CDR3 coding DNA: TGTGCCAGCAGTTACGACGGAGCAACTAATGAAAAACTGTTTTTT.

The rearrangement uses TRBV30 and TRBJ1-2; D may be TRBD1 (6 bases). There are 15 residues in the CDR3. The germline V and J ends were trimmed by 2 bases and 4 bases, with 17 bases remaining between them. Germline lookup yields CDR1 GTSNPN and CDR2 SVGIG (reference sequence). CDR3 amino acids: CAWSQGAGTSYGYTF. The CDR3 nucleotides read TGTGCCTGGAGTCAGGGTGCAGGGACAAGCTATGGCTACACCTTC.

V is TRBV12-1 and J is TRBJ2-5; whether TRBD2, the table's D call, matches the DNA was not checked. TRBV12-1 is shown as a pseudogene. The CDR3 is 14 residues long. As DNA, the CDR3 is TGTGCCAGCAGCTTTGCGTGGGGGGGAACGACCCAGTACTTC. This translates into CASSFAWGGTTQYF.

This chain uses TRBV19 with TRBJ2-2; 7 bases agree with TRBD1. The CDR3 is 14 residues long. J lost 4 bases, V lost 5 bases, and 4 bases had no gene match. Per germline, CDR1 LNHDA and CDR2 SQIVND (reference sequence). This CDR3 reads CASSPGTATGELFF. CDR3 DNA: TGTGCCAGTAGTCCTGGGACAGCCACCGGGGAGCTGTTTTTT.

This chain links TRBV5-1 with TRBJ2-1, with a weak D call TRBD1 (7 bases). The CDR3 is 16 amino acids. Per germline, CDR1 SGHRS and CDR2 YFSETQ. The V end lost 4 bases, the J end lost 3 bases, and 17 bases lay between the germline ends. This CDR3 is CASSIGSGGNYNEQFF. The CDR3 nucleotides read TGCGCCAGCAGCATAGGCTCAGGGGGGAACTACAATGAGCAGTTCTTC. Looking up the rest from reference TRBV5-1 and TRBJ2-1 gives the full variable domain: KAGVTQTPRYLIKTRGQQVTLSCSPISGHRSVSWYQQTPGQGLQFLFEYFSETQRNKGNFPGRFSGRQFSNSRSEMNVSTLELGDSALYLCASSIGSGGNYNEQFFGPGTRLTVL.

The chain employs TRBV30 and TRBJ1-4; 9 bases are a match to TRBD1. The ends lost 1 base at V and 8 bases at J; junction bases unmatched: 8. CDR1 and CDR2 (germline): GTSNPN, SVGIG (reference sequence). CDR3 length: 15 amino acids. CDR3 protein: CAWSDPDRGREKLFF. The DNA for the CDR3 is TGTGCCTGGAGTGACCCCGACAGGGGGAGGGAAAAACTGTTTTTT.

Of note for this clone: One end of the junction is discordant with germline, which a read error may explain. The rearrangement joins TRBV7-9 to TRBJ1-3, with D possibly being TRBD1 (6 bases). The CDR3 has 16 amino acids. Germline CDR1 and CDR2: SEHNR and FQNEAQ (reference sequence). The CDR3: CSSSLAGQYSGNTIYF. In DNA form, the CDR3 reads TGTTCCAGCAGCTTAGCCGGACAGTACTCTGGAAACACCATATATTTT.

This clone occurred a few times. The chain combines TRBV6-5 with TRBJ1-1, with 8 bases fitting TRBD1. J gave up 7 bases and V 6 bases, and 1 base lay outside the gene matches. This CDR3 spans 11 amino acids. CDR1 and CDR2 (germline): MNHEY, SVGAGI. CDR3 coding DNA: TGTGCCAGCAGGACAGGGGTTGAAGCTTTCTTT. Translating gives CASRTGVEAFF.

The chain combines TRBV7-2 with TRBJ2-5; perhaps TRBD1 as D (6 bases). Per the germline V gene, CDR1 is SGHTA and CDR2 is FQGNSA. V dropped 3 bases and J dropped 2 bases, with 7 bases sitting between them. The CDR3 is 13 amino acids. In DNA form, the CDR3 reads TGTGCCAGCAGCTTTGACAGGCAAGAGACCCAGTACTTC. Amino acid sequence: CASSFDRQETQYF.

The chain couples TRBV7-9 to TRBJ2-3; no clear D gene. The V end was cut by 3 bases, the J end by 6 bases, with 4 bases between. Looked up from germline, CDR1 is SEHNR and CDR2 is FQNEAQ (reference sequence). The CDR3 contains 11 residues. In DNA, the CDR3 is TGTGCCAGCAGCTTGGCCGATACGCAGTATTTT. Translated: CASSLADTQYF.

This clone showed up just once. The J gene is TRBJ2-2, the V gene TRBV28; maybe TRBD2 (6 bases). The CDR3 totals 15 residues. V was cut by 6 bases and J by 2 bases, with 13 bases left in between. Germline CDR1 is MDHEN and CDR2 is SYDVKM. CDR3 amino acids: CASSPWRENTGELFF. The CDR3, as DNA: TGTGCCAGCAGCCCTTGGAGGGAAAACACCGGGGAGCTGTTTTTT.

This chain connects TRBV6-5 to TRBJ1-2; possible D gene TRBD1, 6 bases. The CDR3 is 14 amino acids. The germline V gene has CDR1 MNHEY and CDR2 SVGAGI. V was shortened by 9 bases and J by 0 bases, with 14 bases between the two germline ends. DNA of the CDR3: TGTGCCAGTCGGGAGGACAGAGCTAACTATGGCTACACCTTC. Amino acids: CASREDRANYGYTF.

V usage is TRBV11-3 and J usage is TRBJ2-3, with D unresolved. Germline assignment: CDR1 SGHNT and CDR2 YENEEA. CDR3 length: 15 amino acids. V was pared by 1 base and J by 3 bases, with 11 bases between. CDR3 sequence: CASSLGARLTDTQYF. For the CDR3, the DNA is TGTGCCAGCAGCTTAGGGGCCCGGTTGACAGATACGCAGTATTTT.

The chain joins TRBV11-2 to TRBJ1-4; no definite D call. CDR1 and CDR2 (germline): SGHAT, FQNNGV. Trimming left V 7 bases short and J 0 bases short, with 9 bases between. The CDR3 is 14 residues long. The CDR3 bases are TGTGCCAGCACCCCGGGTCCAACTAATGAAAAACTGTTTTTT. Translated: CASTPGPTNEKLFF.

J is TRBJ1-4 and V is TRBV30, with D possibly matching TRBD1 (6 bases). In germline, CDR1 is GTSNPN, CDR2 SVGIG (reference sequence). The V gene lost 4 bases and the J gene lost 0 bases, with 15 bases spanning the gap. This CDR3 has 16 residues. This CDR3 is CAWIPGTKTTNEKLFF. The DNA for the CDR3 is TGTGCCTGGATTCCCGGGACAAAGACAACTAATGAAAAACTGTTTTTT.

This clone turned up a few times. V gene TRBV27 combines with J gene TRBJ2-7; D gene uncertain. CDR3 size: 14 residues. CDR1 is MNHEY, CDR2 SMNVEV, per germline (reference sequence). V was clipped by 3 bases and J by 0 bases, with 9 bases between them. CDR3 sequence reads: CASSFLSSSYEQYF. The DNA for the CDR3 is TGTGCCAGCAGTTTCCTCTCGAGCTCCTACGAGCAGTACTTC.